This entry concerns a single T cell receptor (beta chain). What it binds is unknown. The sample comes from a study of CD8+ T cells in alopecia areata. Study-level results: Scalp sample sequencing also detects resident alphabeta T cells of normal skin.

The germline CDR1 and CDR2 sequences are SGHTA and FQGNSA. The CDR3 has 12 amino acids. V lost 5 bases and J lost 3, with 8 bases in between. Investigators isolated RNA and reverse transcribed it into cDNA to act as the sequencing template. The method was immunoSEQ multiplex PCR; TCRdb's version includes in-frame clones alone and lacks a portion of them. The repertoire consists of fewer than 200,000 clones, with 50% to 70% occurring once and the leading ten covering roughly 15%. The rearrangement uses TRBV7-2 and TRBJ2-7; D is uncertain. The material was CD4+ T cells sorted from blood, obtained at week 0. This clonotype was sampled from a human donor with alopecia areata. Here the CDR3 reads CASSAQGYEQYF. DNA for the CDR3: TGTGCCAGCAGCGCCCAAGGCTACGAGCAGTACTTC.